A single sample is the source of the 29 T cell receptor beta chains below, sequenced in a study of blood T cell repertoires in COVID-19. The repertoire was sequenced with immunoSEQ multiplex PCR; TCRdb's copy has only in-frame clones and lacks some. Seen here are around 64,000 clones, 91% observed once, and the top ten hold 6.5% to 9.5%. The specimen sequenced was peripheral blood. The receptors originated from a human donor in a cohort sampled during active COVID-19.

V gene TRBV11-3 combines with J gene TRBJ2-1; tentative D call: TRBD2 (6 bases). Germline assignment: CDR1 SGHNT and CDR2 YENEEA. This CDR3 region has 15 residues. Trimming cost V 5 bases and J 13 bases, with 24 bases left between them. CDR3 region: CASSPSRGSSGIQFF. In DNA, the CDR3 is TGTGCCAGCAGCCCGAGCCGGGGGTCCAGCGGTATCCAGTTCTTC.

The chain carries TRBV5-1 and TRBJ2-2; 7 nucleotides match TRBD2. CDR1 and CDR2 from the germline V gene are SGHRS and YFSETQ. Trimming at V came to 2 bases and at J to 5 bases, leaving 9 bases not matched to a gene. The CDR3 contains 16 residues. Written as DNA, the CDR3 is TGCGCCAGCAGCTTCAACCTCCCCGGGGGGACCGGGGAGCTGTTTTTT. Its translation is CASSFNLPGGTGELFF.

Relative to its sample, this clone is medium-sized. Other DNA variants within this sample encode the same CDR3. The rearrangement links TRBV7-9 to TRBJ1-1, with 8 positions matching TRBD1. This CDR3 is 12 amino acids long. V shed 5 bases, J shed 4 bases, and the junction held 0 bases outside the gene matches. Germline CDR1 SEHNR, CDR2 FQNEAQ (reference sequence). The chain's CDR3 is CASSTGGTEAFF. CDR3 DNA: TGTGCCAGCAGCACAGGGGGCACTGAAGCTTTCTTT. Drawing the rest from reference TRBV7-9 and TRBJ1-1, the complete variable domain is DTGVSQNPRHKITKRGQNVTFRCDPISEHNRLYWYRQTLGQGPEFLTYFQNEAQLEKSRLLSDRFSAERPKGSFSTLEIQRTEQGDSAMYLCASSTGGTEAFFGQGTRLTVV.

The V and J genes are TRBV30 and TRBJ2-2, with a tentative D call TRBD1 (7 bases). In germline, CDR1 is GTSNPN, CDR2 SVGIG (reference sequence). CDR3 length: 13 amino acids. The ends were cut back, 4 bases at V and 5 bases at J, with 11 bases in the middle. The CDR3 bases are TGTGCCTGGACGGAGGGGGCTACCGGGGAGCTGTTTTTT. Its protein product is CAWTEGATGELFF.

This clone showed up just a few times. V usage is TRBV6-1 and J usage is TRBJ2-7; 7 nucleotides line up with TRBD1. Germline CDR1 and CDR2: MNHNS and SASEGT. The CDR3 loop spans 15 amino acids. V shed 3 bases and J 3 bases; nucleotides not matched to a gene: 8. CDR3 DNA: TGTGCCAGCAGTGAGGCAGGGGGTTTCATCTACGAGCAGTACTTC. This codes for CASSEAGGFIYEQYF.

The chain has TRBV7-9 and TRBJ1-1; D ambiguous. The germline V gene has CDR1 SEHNR and CDR2 FQNEAQ (reference sequence). V lost 5 bases and J 1 base, leaving 14 bases between the germline ends. The CDR3 totals 15 residues. DNA of the CDR3: TGTGCCAGCAGCGCGCGACAAGGAGGGAACACTGAAGCTTTCTTT. Its translation: CASSARQGGNTEAFF.

This clone occurred once. The gene calls are TRBV6-5 and TRBJ2-7; 7 bases are a match to TRBD1. The V gene's germline CDR1 is MNHEY and CDR2 SVGAGI. This CDR3 spans 13 amino acids. Trimming at V came to 5 bases and at J to 3 bases, leaving 4 bases not matched to a gene. CDR3 nucleotides: TGTGCCAGCAGTATCCGGGACAGCTACGAGCAGTACTTC. The encoded protein is CASSIRDSYEQYF.

The J gene is TRBJ2-1, the V gene TRBV18, with a tentative D call TRBD1 (6 bases). The germline CDR1 and CDR2 sequences are KGHSH and LQKENI. The CDR3 has 13 amino acids. The ends were cut back, 2 bases at V and 10 bases at J, with 12 bases in the middle. CDR3 coding DNA: TGTGCCAGCTCACCAATATCAGGGGACGAGCAGTTCTTC. Translation gives CASSPISGDEQFF.

The rearrangement uses TRBV11-2 and TRBJ2-3; 7 nucleotides agree with TRBD2. Germline V gives CDR1 SGHAT, CDR2 FQNNGV. There are 17 residues in the CDR3. After removal of 4 bases from V and 0 bases from J, the junction contained 10 bases not matched to a gene. The CDR3 loop reads CASSSRAGRPSTDTQYF. The CDR3 DNA reads TGTGCCAGCAGCTCCCGAGCGGGACGACCTAGCACAGATACGCAGTATTTT.

The V and J genes are TRBV5-1 and TRBJ2-3, with TRBD2 matching over 8 bases. CDR3 length: 16 residues. The V gene's germline CDR1 is SGHRS and CDR2 YFSETQ. V dropped 0 bases and J dropped 5; count of bases not matched to a gene: 8. CDR3 residues: CASSLVNRGGVDTQYF. CDR3 in DNA: TGCGCCAGCAGCTTGGTAAACCGGGGGGGCGTAGATACGCAGTATTTT.

V gene TRBV2 combines with J gene TRBJ2-2; 15 bases are shared with TRBD2. Germline CDR1 SNHLY, CDR2 FYNNEI. V shed 6 bases and J 6 bases; nucleotides not matched to a gene: 5. This CDR3 has 16 residues. This chain's CDR3 is CASRRTSGGAAGELFF. The CDR3 nucleotides are TGTGCCAGCAGGAGGACTAGCGGGGGGGCGGCCGGGGAGCTGTTTTTT.

The rearrangement uses TRBV9 and TRBJ2-7; 10 nucleotides agree with TRBD1. With V trimmed by 3 bases and J by 6 bases, 9 bases remained unmatched. The germline CDR1 and CDR2 sequences are SGDLS and YYNGEE. The CDR3 totals 15 residues. The CDR3 loop is CASSGTGTGDGEQYF. CDR3 coding DNA: TGTGCCAGCAGCGGGACCGGGACAGGGGACGGCGAGCAGTACTTC.

In DNA, the CDR3 is TGTGCCAGCAGTCCCCAGGGGGCGCAAGGCTACACCTTC. Translation gives CASSPQGAQGYTF. V gene TRBV6-5 combines with J gene TRBJ1-2, with 8 bases aligning to TRBD1. Trimming took 5 bases from V and 8 from J; bases not matched to a gene: 7. Germline V gene sequence: CDR1 MNHEY, CDR2 SVGAGI. The CDR3 length is 13 residues.

The chain combines TRBV28 with TRBJ2-5; the D gene is possibly TRBD2 (5 bases). V lost 10 bases and J lost 5, with 17 bases in between. Germline CDR1 MDHEN, CDR2 SYDVKM. The CDR3 runs to 13 residues. In DNA form, the CDR3 reads TGTGCCACAGTTAGACTAATCGGGGAGACCCAGTACTTC. It translates to CATVRLIGETQYF.

The CDR3 region has the DNA TGCGCCAGCAGTCACCCTAGAACAGGGTTTAGCAATCAGCCCCAGCATTTT. Translation gives CASSHPRTGFSNQPQHF. The chain links TRBV23-1 to TRBJ1-5; D might be TRBD1 (6 bases). TRBV23-1 qualifies as an ORF whose function is uncertain. Trimming removed 3 bases from V and 0 bases from J, with 15 bases in between. CDR3 length: 17 residues.

This chain uses TRBV5-1 with TRBJ2-4; D might be TRBD1 (6 bases). The CDR3 runs 14 residues. V gave up 5 bases and J gave up 0 bases, with 9 bases separating them. The germline CDR1 and CDR2 sequences are SGHRS and YFSETQ. As DNA, the CDR3 is TGCGCCAGCAGGGAACAGGGAGCCAAAAACATTCAGTACTTC. Its protein product is CASREQGAKNIQYF.

The chain uses TRBV18 and TRBJ2-3, with TRBD1 as a possible D gene (6 bases). The ends were cut back, 4 bases at V and 0 bases at J, with 11 bases in the middle. The CDR3 consists of 15 residues. CDR1 and CDR2 from the germline V gene are KGHSH and LQKENI. The CDR3 region is CASSLDRSSTDTQYF. In nucleotides, the CDR3 is TGTGCCAGCTCACTAGACAGGAGTAGCACAGATACGCAGTATTTT.

The chain combines TRBV2 with TRBJ1-2; D remains unclear. The CDR3 totals 11 residues. Looked up from germline, CDR1 is SNHLY and CDR2 is FYNNEI. Trimming left V 4 bases short and J 8 bases short, with 8 bases between. The CDR3 coding sequence is TGTGCCAGCAGTGTATATCAGGGCTACACCTTC. It yields the protein CASSVYQGYTF.

In its sample, this clone was seen a few times. This chain links TRBV30 with TRBJ1-5; the D is unclear. This CDR3 has 14 residues. The ends were cut back, 3 bases at V and 6 bases at J, with 15 bases in the middle. Looked up from germline, CDR1 is GTSNPN and CDR2 is SVGIG (reference sequence). The CDR3 loop reads CAWSPGREVQPQHF. As DNA, the CDR3 is TGTGCCTGGAGCCCGGGTAGGGAGGTTCAGCCCCAGCATTTT.

This chain links TRBV18 with TRBJ2-1, with TRBD1 matching over 7 bases. The V gene end was trimmed by 3 bases and the J gene end by 10 bases; junction bases not matched to a gene: 9. Germline-derived CDR1 and CDR2 are KGHSH and LQKENI. This CDR3 has 14 amino acids. The CDR3 DNA is TGTGCCAGCTCACCGAGACGGGACAGTGGGGAGCAGTTCTTC. This sequence encodes CASSPRRDSGEQFF.

DNA for the CDR3: TGTGCCAGCACCTCCGAGCCCCGGGGTAGGAATGAAGCTTTCTTT. This sequence encodes CASTSEPRGRNEAFF. This rearrangement joins TRBV27 to TRBJ1-1; D gene ambiguous. V gave up 7 bases and J gave up 7 bases, with 22 bases separating them. This CDR3 region has 15 residues. CDR1 is MNHEY, CDR2 SMNVEV, per germline (reference sequence).

The genes are TRBV5-1 and TRBJ1-2, with D unresolved. Germline V CDR1 and CDR2: SGHRS, YFSETQ. The CDR3 consists of 14 residues. The V gene lost 0 bases and the J gene lost 0 bases, with 6 bases spanning the gap. The CDR3 region is CASSLGSTNYGYTF. The DNA for the CDR3 is TGCGCCAGCAGCTTGGGCAGTACTAACTATGGCTACACCTTC.

This chain joins TRBV5-1 and TRBJ1-1, with D maybe TRBD1 (6 bases). Between the trimmed V and J ends, which lost 4 bases and 6 bases, there was a span of 13 bases. The CDR3 has 13 amino acids. The germline V gene encodes CDR1 SGHRS and CDR2 YFSETQ. The CDR3 sequence: CASSLITGSEAFF. Written as DNA, the CDR3 is TGCGCCAGCAGCCTTATCACAGGGTCTGAAGCTTTCTTT.

The V call is TRBV7-2, the J call TRBJ1-3; no firm D call. The V end lost 2 bases, the J end lost 0 bases, and 11 bases lay between the germline ends. There are 16 residues in the CDR3. CDR1 is SGHTA and CDR2 is FQGNSA in the germline V gene. The CDR3 is CASSLMAVDSGNTIYF. The CDR3 DNA sequence: TGTGCCAGCAGCTTAATGGCCGTTGACTCTGGAAACACCATATATTTT.

The chain uses TRBV27 and TRBJ2-7; 8 bases match TRBD1. Germline CDR1 and CDR2: MNHEY and SMNVEV (reference sequence). V gave up 3 bases and J gave up 0 bases; unmatched junction bases: 4. The CDR3 consists of 15 residues. CDR3 sequence (DNA): TGTGCCAGCAGTTTGGAAACAGGGGGCTCCTACGAGCAGTACTTC. Residues: CASSLETGGSYEQYF.

This chain links TRBV4-2 with TRBJ1-1, with D unresolved. Trimming removed 2 bases from V and 6 bases from J, with 7 bases in between. The CDR3 runs 12 residues. Per germline, CDR1 LGHNA and CDR2 YNFKEQ. The CDR3, as DNA: TGTGCCAGCAGCCAAACTCCCCCTGAAGCTTTCTTT. This codes for CASSQTPPEAFF.

The count of this clone is one. At one end the junction does not follow the germline gene, possibly because of a read error. The chain combines TRBV13 with TRBJ1-3; 8 bases agree with TRBD1. There are 17 residues in the CDR3. The germline gives CDR1 PRHDT, CDR2 FYEKMQ (reference sequence). CDR3 sequence reads: CASSLGTGISSGNTIYF. The CDR3, as DNA: TGTGCCAGCAGCCTAGGGACAGGTATTTCTTCTGGAAACACCATATATTTT.

The V call is TRBV12-3 or TRBV12-4, the J call TRBJ1-1; D is uncertain. Trimming cost V 3 bases and J 5 bases, with 10 bases left between them. This CDR3 spans 13 amino acids. Here the CDR3 DNA reads TGTGCCAGCAGTTTCTCCGTCGGGACTGAAGCTTTCTTT. This encodes CASSFSVGTEAFF.

The chain combines TRBV29-1 with TRBJ2-3; possibly TRBD2 for D (5 bases). The V and J ends lost 6 bases and 2 bases respectively, with 12 bases between them. Looked up from germline, CDR1 is SQVTM and CDR2 is ANQGSEA. The CDR3 is made up of 13 amino acids. The CDR3 loop is CSVRTGSTDTQYF. The CDR3 DNA reads TGCAGCGTGAGGACTGGTTCCACAGATACGCAGTATTTT.